The rows below give T cell receptor beta chains drawn from one sample of a study of blood T cell repertoires in COVID-19. The assay was immunoSEQ multiplex PCR, and TCRdb's table has in-frame clones only and misses some. Of 16,000 or so clones in the sample, roughly 87% were seen once. Sequencing was done on a sample of peripheral blood. The source of these receptors is a man older than 75 with acute or convalescent COVID-19. Both conserved end residues are part of each CDR3. D genes are given only for firm matches. Expanded clones are given a class, and other clones once, few, many or no size at all.

- | TRBJ2-3 | TRBV9 | TRBD2 | CASSPGTSIDTQYF | TGTGCCAGCAGTCCCGGGACTAGCATAGATACGCAGTATTTT
- | TRBJ2-7 | TRBV3-1/TRBV3-2 | TRBD1 | CASSHGTGVQMDEQYF | TGTGCCAGCAGCCACGGGACAGGGGTTCAGATGGACGAGCAGTACTTC
- | TRBJ1-6 | TRBV19 | - | CASSNRDGSPLHF | TGTGCCAGTAGTAACAGGGATGGTTCACCCCTCCACTTT
- | TRBJ1-1 | TRBV7-9 | TRBD1 | CASSLGQANTEAFF | TGTGCCAGCAGCTTGGGACAGGCGAACACTGAAGCTTTCTTT
- | TRBJ2-4 | TRBV19 | - | CASTGWDTRRKNIQYF | TGTGCCAGTACCGGCTGGGACACCAGACGTAAAAACATTCAGTACTTC
- | TRBJ2-7 | TRBV18 | TRBD1 | CASSPGQTSSYEQYF | TGTGCCAGCTCGCCGGGACAGACGAGCTCCTACGAGCAGTACTTC
once | TRBJ2-3 | TRBV7-9 | - | CASSPTPGQRTDTQYF | TGTGCCAGCAGCCCCACGCCGGGACAACGCACAGATACGCAGTATTTT
- | TRBJ2-7 | TRBV5-1 | - | CASSLTGRLYEQYF | TGCGCCAGCAGCTTGACAGGACGACTCTACGAGCAGTACTTC
- | TRBJ2-7 | TRBV28 | TRBD1 | CASTLQGAWYEQYF | TGTGCCAGCACCCTACAGGGGGCTTGGTACGAGCAGTACTTC
- | TRBJ1-1 | TRBV24-1 | - | CATSDPSLETEAFF | TGTGCCACCAGTGATCCAAGCTTAGAGACTGAAGCTTTCTTT